In this sample, the clone carrying this T cell receptor (beta chain) turned up a few times. What it binds is unknown. The record originates from a study of vaccination and CD4 T cells after COVID-19. Study in general: Samples after vaccination came a median approximately 66 days past dose two, ranging 14 to 241. Overlapping spike peptides of SARS-CoV-2, HCoV-NL63, HCoV-OC43 and HCoV-229E stimulated the cells.

Treatment denoted: roughly 10-day PBMC culture with coronavirus spike peptide pools or control peptides (ViraFEST assay). Prior to the COVID-19 pandemic (2011-2018), the unexposed donor's CD4+ T cells were collected. ViraFEST relied on peptide pools to expand antigen-specific T cells; the TCRs were sequenced afterward. Cultures of PBMCs, 1.5 million to 2 million per well, were set up with 10 IU/ml IL-2 and approximately 9.4 ug/ml peptide pools. Germline V CDR1 and CDR2: MNHEY, SVGAGI. V gave up 4 bases and J gave up 3 bases, with 15 bases separating them. This CDR3 spans 15 amino acids. Once obtained from cultured CD4+ T cells, the DNA was sequenced using the Oncomine TCR Beta short-read assay. DNA came from CD4+ T cells after culture. Using its own MiXCR run on the PCR reads, TCRdb lists one record per CDR3 protein. The profile shows approximately 9,700 distinct CDR3 sequences, less than 35% of them singletons.

The chain employs TRBV6-5 and TRBJ1-1, with a tentative D call TRBD1 (6 bases). Sequences were obtained from CD4+ T cells from blood, cultured in vitro. The origin of this receptor is a human donor in good health. The CDR3 reads CASSFGDRRYTEAFF. CDR3 coding DNA: TGTGCCAGCAGTTTTGGCGACAGGCGGTACACTGAAGCTTTCTTT.